These T cell receptor beta chains were read from a single sample in a study of regulatory dendritic cells for organ transplantation. No antigen has been identified for these receptors. The repertoire was sequenced with immunoSEQ multiplex PCR; TCRdb's copy has only in-frame clones and lacks some. The table lists 12,000 or so clones, about 70% of them singletons. Sequencing input: naive CD4+ T cells from blood cultured with regulatory dendritic cells. The receptors here all came from a human donor in good health. CDR3s include the opening cysteine and the closing phenylalanine or tryptophan. Each record gives: J gene, V gene, clone size, D gene, CDR3 protein, CDR3 DNA. The D gene is left open where the match is weak. Part of the rows lack a size; the others show once, few, many or a class for expanded clones.

TRBJ2-2	TRBV5-1	NA	NA	CASSYSGAGAGELFF	TGCGCCAGCAGCTACTCAGGGGCGGGTGCCGGGGAGCTGTTTTTT
TRBJ1-5	TRBV10-3	few	NA	CAIRARAWMRGMQQPQHF	TGTGCCATCAGGGCCAGGGCGTGGATGCGGGGGATGCAGCAGCCCCAGCATTTT
TRBJ1-5	TRBV18	NA	NA	CASSPRRDNQPQHF	TGTGCCAGCTCACCTCGGCGGGACAATCAGCCCCAGCATTTT
TRBJ2-7	TRBV7-9	few	TRBD1	CASSLDRATYEQYF	TGTGCCAGCAGCCTCGACAGGGCTACCTACGAGCAGTACTTC
TRBJ1-3	TRBV10-3	NA	NA	CAIRPQGPRSGNTIYF	TGTGCCATCAGACCACAGGGTCCGAGAAGTGGAAACACCATATATTTT
TRBJ2-7	TRBV18	NA	TRBD1	CASSPPLGQVTYEQYF	TGTGCCAGCTCACCACCGCTAGGACAGGTGACCTACGAGCAGTACTTC
TRBJ2-1	TRBV5-1	NA	TRBD2	CASSQSLLAGAYNEQFF	TGCGCCAGCAGCCAGAGCTTACTAGCGGGGGCGTACAATGAGCAGTTCTTC
TRBJ2-1	TRBV9	NA	NA	CASSSSPTTAYNEQFF	TGTGCCAGCAGCTCTAGTCCGACCACCGCCTACAATGAGCAGTTCTTC
TRBJ1-1	TRBV11-3	NA	NA	CASSLAGGAGTEAFF	TGTGCCAGCAGCTTAGCGGGGGGCGCAGGCACTGAAGCTTTCTTT
TRBJ1-2	TRBV29-1	NA	NA	CSVGALYGYTF	TGCAGCGTGGGGGCACTGTATGGCTACACCTTC
TRBJ2-2	TRBV5-1	NA	NA	CASSGDGGLTGELFF	TGCGCCAGCAGCGGCGACGGGGGGCTGACCGGGGAGCTGTTTTTT
TRBJ2-3	TRBV7-9	NA	NA	CASSPGGIGTDTQYF	TGTGCCAGCAGCCCGGGGGGCATTGGCACAGATACGCAGTATTTT
TRBJ2-7	TRBV11-1	NA	NA	CASSLRVSYEQYF	TGTGCCAGCAGCTTACGGGTCTCCTACGAGCAGTACTTC
TRBJ1-6	TRBV23-1	NA	TRBD1	CASSQSGDRGFEGRSPLHF	TGCGCCAGCAGTCAATCGGGGGACAGGGGTTTTGAGGGCCGATCACCCCTCCACTTT
TRBJ2-5	TRBV5-4	NA	NA	CASSLAWGGAQTQYF	TGTGCCAGCAGCCTTGCTTGGGGGGGCGCGCAGACCCAGTACTTC
TRBJ1-4	TRBV6-1	once	NA	CASSEAAGGNEKLFF	TGTGCCAGCAGTGAAGCCGCGGGGGGTAATGAAAAACTGTTTTTT
TRBJ1-6	TRBV6-5	NA	NA	CASSWGHYNSPLHF	TGTGCCAGCAGTTGGGGACATTATAATTCACCCCTCCACTTT
TRBJ1-4	TRBV19	NA	NA	CASKKNSRSEKLFF	TGTGCCAGTAAGAAGAACTCCCGGAGTGAAAAACTGTTTTTT
TRBJ2-5	TRBV7-2	NA	TRBD2	CASSLAGGQETQYF	TGTGCCAGCAGCCTAGCGGGGGGGCAAGAGACCCAGTACTTC
TRBJ2-1	TRBV5-1	once	NA	CASSLASLAEQFF	TGCGCCAGCAGCTTGGCCAGCCTAGCCGAGCAGTTCTTC
TRBJ1-6	TRBV5-8	NA	NA	CASSIAGPGGSPLHF	TGTGCCAGCAGCATAGCCGGACCCGGGGGTTCACCCCTCCACTTT
TRBJ2-7	TRBV5-1	NA	TRBD1	CASSFGDRGIYEQYF	TGCGCCAGCAGCTTTGGGGACAGGGGTATCTACGAGCAGTACTTC
TRBJ2-7	TRBV10-3	once	NA	CAISDPGTTGEQYF	TGTGCCATCAGTGACCCCGGGACAACCGGCGAGCAGTACTTC
TRBJ1-3	TRBV25-1	few	NA	CASTSPGDPGNTIYF	TGTGCCAGCACTTCTCCGGGGGACCCTGGAAACACCATATATTTT
TRBJ1-2	TRBV28	NA	NA	CASSKGGVPGYTF	TGTGCCAGCAGCAAAGGGGGGGTCCCTGGCTACACCTTC
TRBJ2-1	TRBV2	NA	NA	CASSQSTGYIEQFF	TGTGCCAGCAGTCAATCGACAGGTTACATTGAGCAGTTCTTC
TRBJ1-2	TRBV5-1	NA	TRBD1	CASSSTSRGRWIGYTF	TGCGCCAGCAGCTCGACGAGCAGGGGGCGGTGGATAGGCTACACCTTC
TRBJ2-7	TRBV29-1	NA	TRBD1	CSVGQGHEQYF	TGCAGCGTGGGACAGGGGCACGAGCAGTACTTC
TRBJ1-2	TRBV5-1	NA	TRBD1	CASSFPDRAGGYTF	TGCGCCAGCAGCTTCCCGGACAGGGCGGGTGGCTACACCTTC
TRBJ2-5	TRBV30	NA	NA	CAWSQEAMVFQYF	TGTGCCTGGAGTCAGGAAGCTATGGTGTTTCAGTACTTC
TRBJ2-2	TRBV6-6	NA	NA	CASKGGQMNTGELFF	TGTGCCAGCAAGGGCGGACAGATGAACACCGGGGAGCTGTTTTTT
TRBJ2-7	TRBV20-1	NA	NA	CSANEAYEQYF	TGCAGTGCAAACGAGGCCTACGAGCAGTACTTC
TRBJ2-7	TRBV5-4	NA	NA	CASSLGQANYEQYF	TGTGCCAGCAGCTTGGGCCAGGCGAACTACGAGCAGTACTTC
TRBJ1-4	TRBV4-1	NA	NA	CASSQPRDSSEKLFF	TGCGCCAGCAGCCAACCCCGAGACAGCAGTGAAAAACTGTTTTTT
TRBJ2-3	TRBV5-1	NA	NA	CASSPGQRRTDTQYF	TGCGCCAGCAGCCCGGGCCAAAGGAGGACAGATACGCAGTATTTT
TRBJ1-1	TRBV11-2	NA	TRBD1	CASSFYRDSEAFF	TGTGCCAGCAGCTTCTACCGGGACAGTGAAGCTTTCTTT
TRBJ1-6	TRBV5-4	NA	NA	CASSLWTRNSPLHF	TGTGCCAGCAGCTTATGGACAAGAAATTCACCCCTCCACTTT
TRBJ2-7	TRBV11-2	NA	NA	CASSGPFGAEQYF	TGTGCCAGCAGCGGACCCTTTGGGGCCGAGCAGTACTTC
TRBJ1-1	TRBV4-1	NA	NA	CASSHNRVNTEAFF	TGCGCCAGCAGCCATAACAGGGTTAACACTGAAGCTTTCTTT
TRBJ2-1	TRBV2	NA	TRBD2	CASSETSRREQFF	TGTGCCAGCAGCGAGACTAGCCGGCGTGAGCAGTTCTTC
TRBJ2-3	TRBV4-2	NA	NA	CASSQGGSSDTDTQYF	TGTGCCAGCAGCCAAGGTGGCTCTTCCGACACAGATACGCAGTATTTT
TRBJ1-1	TRBV5-5	NA	NA	CASIPGGEGTAFF	TGTGCCAGCATCCCAGGTGGGGAGGGGACGGCTTTCTTT
TRBJ1-4	TRBV5-1	NA	NA	CASSLAGEKLFF	TGCGCCAGCAGCTTGGCAGGTGAAAAACTGTTTTTT
TRBJ1-4	TRBV9	NA	NA	CASSVAQGLNEKLFF	TGTGCCAGCAGCGTAGCTCAGGGGCTTAATGAAAAACTGTTTTTT
TRBJ2-7	TRBV5-4	NA	TRBD1	CASSTYPRGRTYEQYF	TGTGCCAGCAGCACCTACCCCAGGGGGCGGACCTACGAGCAGTACTTC
TRBJ2-1	TRBV19	NA	TRBD2	CASSPFSGADNEQFF	TGTGCCAGTAGTCCGTTTAGCGGGGCGGACAATGAGCAGTTCTTC
TRBJ1-2	TRBV5-6	few	NA	CASSLGAGFPF	TGTGCCAGCAGCTTGGGGGCAGGGTTTCCCTTC